The next 12 T cell receptor beta chains were all read from a single sample in a study of Tregs in tolerant kidney transplant recipients. Measured with immunoSEQ multiplex PCR; TCRdb has only the in-frame clones, and not every one. The sample comprises about 21,000 clones, around 85% of which are singletons, and 20% to 30% rests with the top ten. Recipients received nonmyeloablative bone marrow transplants from related graft donors, with transient mixed chimerism. Sequenced material: CD8+ T cells from blood (PBMCs), taken 6 months after the transplant. The source of these receptors is a human patient who received a combined kidney and bone marrow transplant. Certain T cells may be donor cells from the graft.

The rearrangement joins TRBV27 to TRBJ2-7, with 11 bases lining up with TRBD1. The CDR3 runs 15 residues. After removal of 0 bases from V and 4 bases from J, the junction contained 2 bases not matched to a gene. The germline V gene has CDR1 MNHEY and CDR2 SMNVEV (reference sequence). The CDR3 DNA is TGTGCCAGCAGTTTATCGGACAGGGGGCTTTACGAGCAGTACTTC. This codes for CASSLSDRGLYEQYF.

The V gene is TRBV27, the J gene TRBJ2-3; 8 bases line up with TRBD2. The trim removed 1 base at V and 4 bases at J, leaving 10 bases unmatched. The germline V gene has CDR1 MNHEY and CDR2 SMNVEV (reference sequence). This CDR3 is built from 17 residues. CDR3 region: CASSLFGGASRADTQYF. The DNA for the CDR3 is TGTGCCAGCAGTTTATTCGGGGGGGCCTCGAGAGCAGATACGCAGTATTTT.

The chain carries TRBV11-3 and TRBJ2-2, with 8 bases aligning to TRBD1. This CDR3 has 16 residues. V dropped 2 bases and J dropped 6; count of bases not matched to a gene: 8. The V gene's germline CDR1 is SGHNT and CDR2 YENEEA. CDR3: CASSLSTGAYAGELFF. CDR3 coding DNA: TGTGCCAGCAGCTTATCGACAGGGGCGTACGCCGGGGAGCTGTTTTTT.

This chain connects TRBV27 to TRBJ1-1, with D maybe TRBD1 (6 bases). CDR3 length: 14 residues. Germline V lookup: CDR1 MNHEY, CDR2 SMNVEV (reference sequence). Deletions cut 6 bases from V and 3 bases from J, with 14 bases between. The CDR3 DNA sequence: TGTGCCAGCAGAATGGGACACTCACACACTGAAGCTTTCTTT. It specifies CASRMGHSHTEAFF.

The rearrangement uses TRBV4-1 and TRBJ2-3; TRBD2 agrees at 8 bases. J was trimmed by 3 bases and V by 0 bases; bases with no gene match: 14. CDR3 length: 19 residues. Germline CDR1 reads MGHRA; CDR2 reads YSYEKL. The chain's CDR3 is CASSQDPITSGGLTDTQYF. DNA of the CDR3: TGCGCCAGCAGCCAAGACCCTATAACTAGCGGAGGGTTGACAGATACGCAGTATTTT.

V is TRBV30 and J is TRBJ2-7; D possibly corresponds to TRBD2 (5 bases). Trimming took 0 bases from V and 2 from J, leaving 8 bases between them. The CDR3 covers 13 residues. CDR1 GTSNPN and CDR2 SVGIG come from the germline V gene (reference sequence). The CDR3: CAWSVPGAYEQYF. DNA for the CDR3: TGTGCCTGGAGTGTACCCGGGGCCTACGAGCAGTACTTC. The full variable domain, completed using reference TRBV30 and TRBJ2-7, is SQTIHQWPATLVQPVGSPLSLECTVEGTSNPNLYWYRQAAGRGLQLLFYSVGIGQISSEVPQNLSASRPQDRQFILSSKKLLLSDSGFYLCAWSVPGAYEQYFGPGTRLTVT.

V and J are TRBV4-3 and TRBJ2-3; a possible D gene is TRBD2 (5 bases). The CDR3 has 20 residues. Trimming removed 0 bases at V and 4 bases at J, with 26 bases between. Germline-derived CDR1 and CDR2 are LGHNA and YSLEER. In DNA, the CDR3 is TGCGCCAGCAGCCAAGATCCACCAGTTCAGAGTGAGGGAGACGCAGATACGCAGTATTTT. Translating it yields CASSQDPPVQSEGDADTQYF.

The V call is TRBV14, the J call TRBJ2-7; the D gene is possibly TRBD2 (6 bases). With 3 bases removed from V and 4 bases from J, the gap between germline ends came to 22 bases. Germline V gives CDR1 SGHDN, CDR2 FVKESK. The CDR3 totals 17 residues. The DNA of the CDR3 is TGTGCCAGCAGCCAGGGGTGGCGTTCGGGGGAGCTTTACGAGCAGTACTTC. Protein: CASSQGWRSGELYEQYF. Full variable domain (outside the CDR3, taken from reference TRBV14 and TRBJ2-7): EAGVTQFPSHSVIEKGQTVTLRCDPISGHDNLYWYRRVMGKEIKFLLHFVKESKQDESGMPNNRFLAERTGGTYSTLKVQPAELEDSGVYFCASSQGWRSGELYEQYFGPGTRLTVT.

This clone was detected once. V is TRBV9 and J is TRBJ1-2; tentative D call: TRBD1 (6 bases). Trimming took off 0 bases at V and 4 bases at J, with 10 bases between the two ends. Germline lookup yields CDR1 SGDLS and CDR2 YYNGEE. The CDR3 extends over 14 amino acids. The chain's CDR3 is CASSVAVDSYGYTF. In DNA form, the CDR3 reads TGTGCCAGCAGCGTAGCAGTGGACAGCTATGGCTACACCTTC. Combining the CDR3 with reference TRBV9 and TRBJ1-2 gives the whole variable domain DSGVTQTPKHLITATGQRVTLRCSPRSGDLSVYWYQQSLDQGLQFLIQYYNGEERAKGNILERFSAQQFPDLHSELNLSSLELGDSALYFCASSVAVDSYGYTFGSGTRLTVV.

In its sample, this clone was seen once. The V and J genes are TRBV4-3 and TRBJ2-1; 9 bases are shared with TRBD2. The CDR3 has 15 residues. Germline CDR1 is LGHNA and CDR2 is YSLEER. J was trimmed by 3 bases and V by 6 bases; bases with no gene match: 6. The CDR3 nucleotides are TGCGCCAGCAGACCTAGCGGGATGGGCTACAATGAGCAGTTCTTC. Translation gives CASRPSGMGYNEQFF.

The gene calls are TRBV6-6 and TRBJ1-1; D may be TRBD1 (6 bases). CDR3 length equals 15 residues. Per germline, CDR1 MNHNY and CDR2 SVGAGI (reference sequence). Between the trimmed V and J ends, which lost 0 bases and 5 bases, there was a span of 13 bases. The CDR3 reads CASSYSMHRATEAFF. CDR3 sequence (DNA): TGTGCCAGCAGTTACTCGATGCACAGGGCGACTGAAGCTTTCTTT.

CDR3 sequence reads: CASSLGGSPGNSYGYTF. The CDR3 nucleotides read TGTGCCAGCAGCTTAGGAGGTTCCCCCGGGAATTCCTATGGCTACACCTTC. This chain connects TRBV7-9 to TRBJ1-2; D is ambiguous. Germline CDR1 is SEHNR and CDR2 is FQNEAQ (reference sequence). CDR3 length: 17 residues. Between the trimmed V and J ends, which lost 1 base and 4 bases, there was a span of 19 bases. The whole variable domain, filled in from reference TRBV7-9 and TRBJ1-2, reads DTGVSQNPRHKITKRGQNVTFRCDPISEHNRLYWYRQTLGQGPEFLTYFQNEAQLEKSRLLSDRFSAERPKGSFSTLEIQRTEQGDSAMYLCASSLGGSPGNSYGYTFGSGTRLTVV.